This TCR beta chain emerged from a study of blood T cell repertoires in COVID-19. The CDR3 has 13 residues. Trimming removed 7 bases from V and 0 bases from J; junction bases left unmatched: 5. The germline gives CDR1 SQVTM, CDR2 ANQGSEA. TCRdb's table, derived via immunoSEQ multiplex PCR, lists solely in-frame clones and lacks some. The table records some 200,000 clones, 65% to 85% of them present only once. Recruitment covered about 25 US areas and drew participants whose ages spanned about 18 to 90 years. The receptor was isolated from a woman aged 40 to 55 with acute COVID-19. This rearrangement joins TRBV29-1 to TRBJ1-1; 7 bases align to TRBD1. Sequenced sample: PBMCs or T cells enriched from blood (not recorded which). In DNA form, the CDR3 reads TGCAGCGCGGAGGGACAGTTGAACACTGAAGCTTTCTTT. This encodes CSAEGQLNTEAFF.